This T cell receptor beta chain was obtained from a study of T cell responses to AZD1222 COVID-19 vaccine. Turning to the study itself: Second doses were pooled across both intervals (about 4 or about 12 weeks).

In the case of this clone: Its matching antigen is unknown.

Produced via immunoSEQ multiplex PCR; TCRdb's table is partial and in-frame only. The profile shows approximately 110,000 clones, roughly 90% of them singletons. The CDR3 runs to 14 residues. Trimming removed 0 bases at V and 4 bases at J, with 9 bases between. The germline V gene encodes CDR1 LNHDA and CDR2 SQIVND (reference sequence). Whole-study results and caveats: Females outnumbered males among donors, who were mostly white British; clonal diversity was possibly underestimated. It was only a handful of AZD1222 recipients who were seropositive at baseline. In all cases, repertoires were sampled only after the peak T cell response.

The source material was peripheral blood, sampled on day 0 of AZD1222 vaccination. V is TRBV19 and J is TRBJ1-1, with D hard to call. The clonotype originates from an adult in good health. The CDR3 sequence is CASSIEREPTEAFF. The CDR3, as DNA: TGTGCCAGTAGTATAGAACGAGAACCCACTGAAGCTTTCTTT.